This section outlines one T cell receptor (beta chain) sequence together with its context. The record originates from a study of blood T cell repertoires in COVID-19. Germline CDR1 and CDR2: SGHNT and YYREEE (reference sequence). This CDR3 has 17 residues. V lost 4 bases to trimming and J lost 4 bases; unmatched junction nucleotides: 10. The protocol was immunoSEQ multiplex PCR, while the TCRdb copy is restricted to in-frame clones and leaves out a portion. The sample yields about 150,000 clones, more than 70% seen once. V gene TRBV5-4 combines with J gene TRBJ2-6; 8 nucleotides match TRBD2. The clonotype originates from a man aged 55-75 years with active or convalescent COVID-19. Source material: peripheral blood. CDR3 region: CASSPSSGSSGANVLTF. For the CDR3, the DNA is TGTGCCAGCAGCCCATCCAGCGGGAGTTCCGGGGCCAACGTCCTGACTTTC.